This T cell receptor (beta chain) was identified in a study of blood T cell repertoires in COVID-19. As for the study in general: Samples taken during acute and convalescent COVID-19 were collected in the United States, Italy and Spain. PBMCs, B-cell-depleted T cells, or T cells provided the cDNA or gDNA that made up the material.

In the original analysis: Reference gene primer amplification gave estimated nucleated cell counts. Clones were read by immunoSEQ multiplex PCR, and TCRdb kept only the in-frame ones, dropping some. V, J and clone size are taken as reported in that table, and D and trimming were inferred from the DNA itself. Here the sample spans about 99,000 clones, approximately 88% being singletons. This TCR came from a man in his fifties or sixties with acute or convalescent COVID-19. The sequencing input was peripheral blood.

CDR3 region: CASSLELAAYEQYF. The CDR3 DNA reads as TGTGCCAGCAGCTTGGAACTAGCGGCCTACGAGCAGTACTTC. V is TRBV5-4 and J is TRBJ2-7, with 8 bases aligning to TRBD2. CDR1 is SGHNT, CDR2 YYREEE, per germline (reference sequence). With 0 bases clipped from V and 2 bases from J, the junction kept 1 base outside the gene matches. This CDR3 comprises 14 residues.